These T cell receptor beta chains were read from a single sample in a study of beta chain features in type 1 diabetes. The protocol was immunoSEQ multiplex PCR, while the TCRdb copy is restricted to in-frame clones and leaves out a portion. Counted here are tens of thousands of clones, about 61% occurring once; the ten biggest clones make up about 2.5%. The sequencing sample was made of Tregs from blood. Source of these receptors: a woman under 40 with type 1 diabetes. CDR3s include the opening cysteine and the closing phenylalanine or tryptophan. The D gene is left open where the match is weak. A row's size may be missing; if present it is once, few, many or a size class.

CASRVTGDYGYTF TGTGCCAGTAGAGTTACAGGGGACTATGGCTACACCTTC TRBJ1-2 TRBV19 TRBD1 .
CASSKLYNEQFF TGTGCCAGCAGTAAACTCTACAATGAGCAGTTCTTC TRBJ2-1 TRBV6-6 . .
CASSSGISMGAGYTF TGTGCCAGCAGCTCGGGGATATCTATGGGAGCTGGCTACACCTTC TRBJ1-2 TRBV7-9 . .
CASSYAAEAFF TGTGCCAGCAGTTACGCGGCAGAAGCTTTCTTT TRBJ1-1 TRBV6-6 . .
CASSGGGTSTDTQYF TGTGCCAGCAGCGGGGGGGGGACTAGCACAGATACGCAGTATTTT TRBJ2-3 TRBV7-9 TRBD2 .
CASSYSGRANYGYTF TGTGCCAGCAGTTACTCCGGCAGGGCGAACTATGGCTACACCTTC TRBJ1-2 TRBV6-6 . .
CASSLSGSDIQYF TGTGCCAGCAGTTTGTCGGGATCGGACATTCAGTACTTC TRBJ2-4 TRBV28 . .
CASSMRAGPGTQYF TGTGCCAGTAGTATGAGGGCGGGGCCAGGTACGCAGTATTTT TRBJ2-3 TRBV19 . .
CASSLASLSKELFF TGTGCCAGCAGCTTAGCGAGTCTCTCTAAGGAGCTGTTTTTT TRBJ2-2 TRBV7-6 . .
CSVARTASSYEQYF TGCAGCGTTGCCCGAACAGCAAGCTCCTACGAGCAGTACTTC TRBJ2-7 TRBV29-1 . .
CATQRGRGEETQYF TGCGCCACCCAAAGGGGCAGGGGAGAGGAGACCCAGTACTTC TRBJ2-5 TRBV5-1 . .
CAIEAQGANVLTF TGTGCCATCGAAGCACAGGGGGCCAACGTCCTGACTTTC TRBJ2-6 TRBV7-6 . .
CASREQGAQETQYF TGCGCCAGCAGGGAGCAGGGGGCCCAAGAGACCCAGTACTTC TRBJ2-5 TRBV5-1 TRBD1 .
CASSVPLEQFF TGTGCCAGCAGTGTGCCCCTAGAGCAGTTCTTC TRBJ2-1 TRBV6-1 . .
CASSPGTGGKDNEQFF TGCGCCAGCAGCCCGGGGACAGGGGGAAAGGACAATGAGCAGTTCTTC TRBJ2-1 TRBV5-1 TRBD1 few
CSVAPLGGPGETQYF TGCAGCGTGGCGCCGCTCGGAGGGCCGGGAGAGACCCAGTACTTC TRBJ2-5 TRBV29-1 . .
CASSIGAFSNQPQHF TGTGCCAGTAGTATAGGGGCATTCTCCAATCAGCCCCAGCATTTT TRBJ1-5 TRBV19 . .
CASSSRLYNEQFF TGTGCCAGCAGCTCGAGACTGTACAATGAGCAGTTCTTC TRBJ2-1 TRBV9 . few
CASSPVAGVGETQYF TGTGCCAGCTCACCAGTAGCGGGAGTTGGGGAGACCCAGTACTTC TRBJ2-5 TRBV18 TRBD2 .
CASSLTSGTPNNEQFF TGTGCCAGCAGCTTAACCAGCGGAACACCGAACAATGAGCAGTTCTTC TRBJ2-1 TRBV7-3 . .
CASSLGGQYGYTF TGTGCCAGCAGCTTAGGCGGACAGTATGGCTACACCTTC TRBJ1-2 TRBV7-3 . few